The 14 T cell receptor beta chains presented below share a single source sample, sequenced in a study of cytomegalovirus exposure and HLA in healthy donors. The primer mix had 60 Vbeta and 13 Jbeta primers. The repertoire was sequenced with immunoSEQ multiplex PCR; TCRdb's copy has only in-frame clones and lacks some. Here the sample spans about 140,000 clones, roughly three quarters being singletons. Sequenced: PBMCs. Receptor source: a man aged 18 to 35 in good health and CMV-seronegative.

The chain is built from TRBV29-1 and TRBJ1-5, with 7 bases identical to TRBD1. CDR1 SQVTM and CDR2 ANQGSEA come from the germline V gene. With 6 bases clipped from V and 4 bases from J, the junction kept 6 bases outside the gene matches. The CDR3 is made up of 13 amino acids. CDR3 protein: CSVVETGNQPQHF. CDR3 coding DNA: TGCAGCGTGGTCGAGACAGGGAATCAGCCCCAGCATTTT.

The CDR3 DNA sequence: TGTGCCAGCAGCCCCCAGGCCCAAGAGACCCAGTACTTC. It codes for CASSPQAQETQYF. The chain combines TRBV7-9 with TRBJ2-5; no firm D call. Trimming shortened V by 5 bases and J by 1 base, and 8 bases separated the two germline ends. The germline CDR1 and CDR2 sequences are SEHNR and FQNEAQ (reference sequence). This CDR3 has 13 amino acids.

The chain recombines TRBV6-6 with TRBJ2-5; TRBD1 agrees at 7 bases. Trimming cost V 5 bases and J 5 bases; bases outside gene matches: 8. The CDR3 has 14 residues. CDR1 and CDR2 (germline): MNHNY, SVGAGI (reference sequence). CDR3 nucleotides: TGTGCCAGCAGTGACCAGGGGGTGAGGGAGACCCAGTACTTC. Protein: CASSDQGVRETQYF.

The chain is built from TRBV10-3 and TRBJ1-1, with D possibly TRBD1 on 5 matching bases. Germline V gene data show CDR1 as ENHRY and CDR2 as SYGVKD. The CDR3 totals 16 residues. The V end was cut by 2 bases, the J end by 4 bases, with 17 bases between. DNA of the CDR3: TGTGCCATCAGTGAGCCGAAGGGGAGGGCGGCCACTGAAGCTTTCTTT. Encoded protein: CAISEPKGRAATEAFF.

The table lists this clone with a few counts. V usage is TRBV4-1 and J usage is TRBJ2-2; maybe TRBD2 (6 bases). V lost 1 base and J lost 4, with 13 bases in between. Per germline, CDR1 MGHRA and CDR2 YSYEKL. This CDR3 has 16 amino acids. The CDR3 coding sequence is TGCGCCAGCAGCCAAGGGCTACGGGGGTTCACCGGGGAGCTGTTTTTT. Translation gives CASSQGLRGFTGELFF.

V usage is TRBV13 and J usage is TRBJ2-7; 8 bases agree with TRBD1. V shed 5 bases and J 0 bases; nucleotides not matched to a gene: 3. This CDR3 comprises 14 residues. CDR1 is PRHDT and CDR2 is FYEKMQ in the germline V gene (reference sequence). Here the CDR3 reads CASSTGGSSYEQYF. In DNA, the CDR3 is TGTGCCAGCAGCACAGGGGGGAGCTCCTACGAGCAGTACTTC.

This clone was seen a handful of times. J is TRBJ2-5 and V is TRBV20-1, with D possibly TRBD1 on 6 matching bases. Gene TRBJ2-7 matches the end of the DNA better, so the J call may be wrong. CDR1 and CDR2 from the germline V gene are DFQATT and SNEGSKA (reference sequence). This CDR3 region has 11 residues. CDR3 protein: CSASYRAEQYF. In DNA, the CDR3 is TGCAGTGCTAGTTACAGGGCCGAGCAGTACTTC.

This chain joins TRBV6-5 and TRBJ2-7; D uncertain. V was shortened by 2 bases and J by 5 bases, with 13 bases between the two germline ends. Germline CDR1 reads MNHEY; CDR2 reads SVGAGI. CDR3 length equals 14 residues. The CDR3 coding sequence is TGTGCCAGCAGTTACACTATGGCTCTCCACGAGCAGTACTTC. It translates to CASSYTMALHEQYF.

This chain joins TRBV28 and TRBJ1-5; weak D call: TRBD1 (6 bases). Germline CDR1 reads MDHEN; CDR2 reads SYDVKM. The CDR3 is 14 residues long. V lost 3 bases, J lost 5 bases, and 11 bases lay in between. The CDR3 loop reads CASSFPGEHQPQHF. The CDR3 DNA follows: TGTGCCAGCAGTTTTCCAGGGGAGCATCAGCCCCAGCATTTT.

The CDR3 region has the DNA TGTGCCAGCACCAGACGGCAGGAAGCTGGGGCCAACGTCCTGACTTTC. Its protein is CASTRRQEAGANVLTF. The chain joins TRBV6-6 to TRBJ2-6; D remains unclear. CDR1 MNHNY and CDR2 SVGAGI come from the germline V gene (reference sequence). The CDR3 covers 16 residues. The V end was cut by 7 bases, the J end by 2 bases, with 15 bases between.

This chain uses TRBV6-5 with TRBJ2-7, with D possibly being TRBD1 (6 bases). This CDR3 spans 16 amino acids. Germline values: CDR1 MNHEY, CDR2 SVGAGI. V was cut by 2 bases and J by 4 bases, with 18 bases left in between. In nucleotides, the CDR3 is TGTGCCAGCAGTTACCGGATCCGAGGGACACAATACGAGCAGTACGTC. It encodes CASSYRIRGTQYEQYV.

The chain is built from TRBV28 and TRBJ1-3; D not certain. CDR1 MDHEN and CDR2 SYDVKM come from the germline V gene. The V gene lost 7 bases and the J gene lost 1 base, with 11 bases spanning the gap. The CDR3 sequence is 14 residues long. CDR3 region: CASTLTGSGNTIYF. CDR3 DNA: TGTGCCAGCACCCTAACGGGTTCTGGAAACACCATATATTTT.

The V gene is TRBV7-9, the J gene TRBJ2-6; D uncertain. Per germline, CDR1 SEHNR and CDR2 FQNEAQ (reference sequence). V shed 2 bases and J shed 3 bases, with 14 bases lying between them. The CDR3 sequence is 17 residues long. In DNA, the CDR3 is TGTGCCAGCAGCTTACTGGGTGGAAGAGGTGGGGCCAACGTCCTGACTTTC. Translated: CASSLLGGRGGANVLTF.

The chain employs TRBV7-9 and TRBJ1-1; 8 nucleotides match TRBD1. The CDR3 consists of 16 residues. Germline trimming cut 1 base from V and 1 base from J; bases unmatched to any gene: 5. Germline V gene sequence: CDR1 SEHNR, CDR2 FQNEAQ (reference sequence). Written as DNA, the CDR3 is TGTGCCAGCAGCTTAGGACCCGGACAGGGGAACACTGAAGCTTTCTTT. It codes for CASSLGPGQGNTEAFF.